A single sample gave rise to the 27 T cell receptor beta chains below, sequenced in a study of early T cells in non-severe SARS-CoV-2 infection. Each CDR3 protein gets one entry after TCRdb re-called the 5' RACE reads with MiXCR. The sample carries 25,000 to 30,000 distinct CDR3 sequences, 4% to 5.5% recorded once. The sequenced sample was whole blood. Receptors originate from an adult who was a healthcare worker with PCR-confirmed SARS-CoV-2 infection or an uninfected control (not recorded which).

This clonotype was recorded at least ten times. The rearrangement joins TRBV12-3 or TRBV12-4 to TRBJ1-5; 11 nucleotides align to TRBD1. The V and J ends lost 7 bases and 7 bases, in that order; junction bases with no gene match: 12. This CDR3 has 16 amino acids. The CDR3 region is CASTTGSGQGVQPQHF. The CDR3 bases are TGTGCCAGCACCACCGGCTCGGGACAGGGGGTCCAGCCCCAGCATTTT.

This clonotype was recorded at least ten times. The chain is built from TRBV11-1 and TRBJ2-1, with D tentatively TRBD2 (5 bases). CDR3 size: 18 residues. V shed 7 bases and J shed 0 bases, with 22 bases lying between them. The V gene's germline CDR1 is SGHAT and CDR2 FQDESV (reference sequence). The CDR3: CASNDPGYTRGSYNEQFF. The CDR3 DNA is TGTGCCAGCAACGATCCCGGGTACACTCGGGGCTCCTACAATGAGCAGTTCTTC.

This clonotype was found many times. This sequence joins TRBV5-6 and TRBJ2-1; 7 bases fit TRBD2. CDR3 length: 13 amino acids. Trimming took 4 bases from V and 6 from J; bases not matched to a gene: 4. Germline V gives CDR1 SGHDT, CDR2 YYEEEE. The CDR3 DNA reads as TGTGCCAGCAGCCCGCCGGGAGGCAATGAGCAGTTCTTC. Its translation: CASSPPGGNEQFF.

This clonotype was seen many times. The rearrangement joins TRBV11-2 to TRBJ2-7; the match to TRBD2 covers 10 bases. The CDR3 has 17 amino acids. Trimming removed 2 bases from V and 0 bases from J; junction bases left unmatched: 7. Germline CDR1 SGHAT, CDR2 FQNNGV. CDR3: CASSLKGLAVISYEQYF. The CDR3 nucleotides are TGTGCCAGCAGCTTAAAAGGACTAGCGGTTATCTCCTACGAGCAGTACTTC.

There are many counts of this clonotype. This chain joins TRBV18 and TRBJ2-1; no reliable D call. The germline V gene encodes CDR1 KGHSH and CDR2 LQKENI. This CDR3 region has 15 residues. V dropped 2 bases and J dropped 2 bases, with 10 bases sitting between them. The CDR3 nucleotides read TGTGCCAGCTCACCATCCCTAACCGCCTACAATGAGCAGTTCTTC. Amino acids: CASSPSLTAYNEQFF.

This clonotype was seen repeatedly, ten times or more. At one of its ends the junction is not consistent with the germline gene, which may arise from a read error. CDR3: CASSLGRQNEQFF. The CDR3 DNA reads TGTGCTAGCAGCTTAGGGAGACAGAATGAGCAGTTCTTC. The rearrangement joins TRBV7-7 to TRBJ2-1; D is perhaps TRBD1 or TRBD2 (5 bases each). Germline assignment: CDR1 SSHAT and CDR2 FNYEAQ (reference sequence). The CDR3 contains 13 residues.

In this sample, this clonotype turned up many times. This chain links TRBV29-1 with TRBJ2-7; TRBD2 matches 14 bases. The CDR3 has 14 residues. Per germline, CDR1 SQVTM and CDR2 ANQGSEA. Trimming removed 3 bases from V and 3 bases from J; junction bases left unmatched: 1. CDR3: CSVEGTSGSYEQYF. CDR3 bases: TGCAGCGTTGAGGGGACTAGCGGGAGCTACGAGCAGTACTTC.

This clonotype was recorded many times. The rearrangement links TRBV30 to TRBJ2-1, with D hard to call. The CDR3 has 11 amino acids. Trimming removed 3 bases at V and 12 bases at J, with 12 bases between. CDR1 is GTSNPN, CDR2 SVGIG, per germline (reference sequence). The CDR3 loop reads CAWRDGVGQFF. DNA of the CDR3: TGTGCCTGGAGGGATGGAGTCGGGCAGTTCTTC.

This clonotype was detected many times. This chain joins TRBV7-9 and TRBJ2-1, with D possibly TRBD2 on 6 matching bases. Germline V CDR1 and CDR2: SEHNR, FQNEAQ (reference sequence). V was pared by 5 bases and J by 4 bases, with 12 bases between. The CDR3 has 14 amino acids. The CDR3 sequence: CASSTGLSYNEQFF. CDR3 coding DNA: TGTGCCAGCAGCACGGGACTTTCGTACAATGAGCAGTTCTTC.

This clonotype has at least ten counts. This rearrangement joins TRBV6-2 or TRBV6-3 to TRBJ2-7; 12 nucleotides match TRBD2. Germline-derived CDR1 and CDR2 are MNHEY and SVGEGT. CDR3 length: 14 residues. The V segment lost 5 bases and the J segment 5 bases; nucleotides outside the gene matches: 4. The CDR3 here is CASSHGLAGNEQYV. The CDR3 DNA reads TGTGCCAGCAGTCACGGACTAGCGGGGAACGAGCAGTACGTC.

Turning to this clonotype: This may stem from a read error, because a much larger clone lies one nucleotide away. The genes are TRBV2 and TRBJ2-5, with TRBD2 matching over 7 bases. The germline V gene has CDR1 SNHLY and CDR2 FYNNEI. This CDR3 contains 13 residues. The CDR3 DNA reads as TGTACCAGCAGTGAGTGGGGGGGTGAGACCCAGTACTTC. This encodes CTSSEWGGETQYF.

This clonotype was detected many times. This chain joins TRBV12-3 or TRBV12-4 and TRBJ1-2; D possibly corresponds to TRBD1 (6 bases). V lost 6 bases and J 1 base, leaving 12 bases between the germline ends. The length of the CDR3 is 14 residues. CDR3 protein: CASSLTGLNYGYTF. As DNA, the CDR3 is TGTGCCAGCAGCCTGACAGGCCTTAACTATGGCTACACCTTC.

This clonotype appeared many times. The chain uses TRBV29-1 and TRBJ1-1, with 7 bases matching TRBD1. V lost 8 bases to trimming and J lost 1 base; unmatched junction nucleotides: 7. The germline CDR1 and CDR2 sequences are SQVTM and ANQGSEA. The CDR3 covers 13 residues. The DNA of the CDR3 is TGCAGCTGCGAGGGACAGCCGAACACTGAAGCTTTCTTT. As protein: CSCEGQPNTEAFF.

This clonotype was found a few times. V gene TRBV7-9 combines with J gene TRBJ2-4; tentatively, D is TRBD2 (6 bases). V was clipped by 2 bases and J by 8 bases, with 10 bases between them. Per the germline V gene, CDR1 is SEHNR and CDR2 is FQNEAQ (reference sequence). The CDR3 extends over 13 amino acids. The CDR3 sequence: CASSLSGVYIQYF. In DNA form, the CDR3 reads TGTGCCAGCAGCTTATCGGGAGTGTACATTCAGTACTTC.

Ten or more counts support this clonotype. CDR3 in DNA: TGTGCCAGCAGCCGAGGATCTAGTGGGGCACCCTACGAGCAGTACTTC. Its protein product is CASSRGSSGAPYEQYF. This sequence joins TRBV28 and TRBJ2-7; maybe TRBD1 (5 bases). The germline V gene has CDR1 MDHEN and CDR2 SYDVKM. This CDR3 comprises 16 residues. With 6 bases removed from V and 2 bases from J, the gap between germline ends came to 20 bases.

This clonotype has ten or more counts. The chain uses TRBV27 and TRBJ1-6; D gene uncertain. This CDR3 comprises 12 residues. Germline V gene sequence: CDR1 MNHEY, CDR2 SMNVEV (reference sequence). V lost 2 bases and J lost 9, with 5 bases in between. CDR3 in DNA: TGTGCCAGCAGTTTAATAGGTTCACCCCTCCACTTT. This codes for CASSLIGSPLHF.

Ten or more counts support this clonotype. V usage is TRBV27 and J usage is TRBJ2-7; D unclear. CDR3 size: 14 residues. The germline gives CDR1 MNHEY, CDR2 SMNVEV (reference sequence). V was shortened by 2 bases and J by 2 bases, with 10 bases between the two germline ends. The CDR3 DNA sequence: TGTGCCAGCAGTTTAAAGAGAGACGCCTACGAGCAGTACTTC. This gives the protein CASSLKRDAYEQYF.

This clonotype was seen at least ten times. V usage is TRBV5-7 and J usage is TRBJ1-5; tentative D call: TRBD1 (5 bases). TRBV5-7 carries the ORF label, with uncertain function. V was cut by 4 bases and J by 2 bases, with 13 bases left in between. The CDR3 spans 15 residues. This CDR3 is CASSRLRDGNQPQHF. CDR3 coding DNA: TGTGCCAGCAGCCGGTTACGGGACGGCAATCAGCCCCAGCATTTT.

This clonotype was recorded many times. The chain links TRBV4-3 to TRBJ2-2, with 8 nucleotides matching TRBD1. Germline assignment: CDR1 LGHNA and CDR2 YSLEER. Trimming at V came to 0 bases and at J to 6 bases, leaving 9 bases not matched to a gene. This CDR3 region has 17 residues. As DNA, the CDR3 is TGCGCCAGCAGCCAAGATGGGGCAGGGGGCATCGCCGGGGAGCTGTTTTTT. Translating it yields CASSQDGAGGIAGELFF.

This clonotype was counted many times. CDR3 coding DNA: TGTGCCAGCAGTTACCCTGACCCGACTAGCGGGAGGCCAGGGGGGTACTACGAGCAGTACTTC. It encodes CASSYPDPTSGRPGGYYEQYF. J is TRBJ2-7 and V is TRBV6-5; TRBD2 matches 13 bases. This CDR3 spans 21 amino acids. J was trimmed by 3 bases and V by 2 bases; bases with no gene match: 19. Germline-derived CDR1 and CDR2 are MNHEY and SVGAGI.

This clonotype was observed many times. The genes are TRBV7-2 and TRBJ2-3, with D perhaps matching TRBD1 (5 bases). CDR1 SGHTA and CDR2 FQGNSA come from the germline V gene. The CDR3 consists of 18 residues. V was pared by 4 bases and J by 3 bases, with 23 bases between. The CDR3 DNA follows: TGTGCCAGCAGCTCAGGGCGGCAGGGTGTTATAGGAACAGATACGCAGTATTTT. It codes for CASSSGRQGVIGTDTQYF.

The chain carries TRBV4-1 and TRBJ1-1; possibly TRBD1 for D (6 bases). Trimming took off 5 bases at V and 6 bases at J, with 19 bases between the two ends. Germline-derived CDR1 and CDR2 are MGHRA and YSYEKL. This CDR3 has 15 residues. CDR3 coding DNA: TGCGCCAGCAGCTTCCGACAGGAACAGAGCCCTGAAGCTTTCTTT. Protein sequence: CASSFRQEQSPEAFF.

This clonotype was picked up many times. The gene calls are TRBV29-1 and TRBJ2-1; 9 positions match TRBD2. V dropped 6 bases and J dropped 5; count of bases not matched to a gene: 11. The germline CDR1 and CDR2 sequences are SQVTM and ANQGSEA. This CDR3 is built from 15 residues. CDR3 loop: CSVLRLAGVNNEQFF. Written as DNA, the CDR3 is TGCAGCGTCCTCCGGTTAGCGGGAGTTAACAATGAGCAGTTCTTC.

Ten or more counts support this clonotype. V and J are TRBV11-2 and TRBJ2-7, with TRBD1 identical over 7 bases. The CDR3 runs to 15 residues. Losses at the gene ends were 4 bases for V and 3 bases for J; bases not matched to a gene: 9. Germline loops: CDR1 SGHAT, CDR2 FQNNGV. CDR3 amino acids: CASSSWTPGGYEQYV. The DNA of the CDR3 is TGTGCCAGCAGCTCATGGACCCCAGGGGGCTACGAGCAGTACGTC.

The V gene is TRBV9, the J gene TRBJ2-2, with D unclear. This CDR3 region has 13 residues. Germline loops: CDR1 SGDLS, CDR2 YYNGEE. V was cut by 3 bases and J by 7 bases, with 10 bases left in between. CDR3 in DNA: TGTGCCAGCAGCGCCTTAGAGGTCGGGGAGCTGTTTTTT. Protein: CASSALEVGELFF. The full variable domain, its missing parts supplied by reference TRBV9 and TRBJ2-2, is DSGVTQTPKHLITATGQRVTLRCSPRSGDLSVYWYQQSLDQGLQFLIQYYNGEERAKGNILERFSAQQFPDLHSELNLSSLELGDSALYFCASSALEVGELFFGEGSRLTVL.

The chain recombines TRBV6-2 or TRBV6-3 with TRBJ2-1; 7 nucleotides align to TRBD2. Germline V gene lookup returns CDR1 MNHEY and CDR2 SVGEGT. V lost 7 bases to trimming and J lost 4 bases; unmatched junction nucleotides: 10. The CDR3 extends over 15 amino acids. The DNA for the CDR3 is TGTGCCAGCACCACGGGCGGGAGCGGTTACAATGAGCAGTTCTTC. Protein: CASTTGGSGYNEQFF.

This clonotype was counted at least ten times. This rearrangement joins TRBV19 to TRBJ1-6; D might be TRBD1 (5 bases). Germline CDR1 and CDR2: LNHDA and SQIVND (reference sequence). This CDR3 is 14 amino acids long. Trimming pared 2 bases from V and 10 bases from J, leaving 12 bases between. CDR3 DNA sequence: TGTGCCAGTAGTATACGACAGAACGACTCACCCCTCCACTTT. Protein sequence: CASSIRQNDSPLHF.